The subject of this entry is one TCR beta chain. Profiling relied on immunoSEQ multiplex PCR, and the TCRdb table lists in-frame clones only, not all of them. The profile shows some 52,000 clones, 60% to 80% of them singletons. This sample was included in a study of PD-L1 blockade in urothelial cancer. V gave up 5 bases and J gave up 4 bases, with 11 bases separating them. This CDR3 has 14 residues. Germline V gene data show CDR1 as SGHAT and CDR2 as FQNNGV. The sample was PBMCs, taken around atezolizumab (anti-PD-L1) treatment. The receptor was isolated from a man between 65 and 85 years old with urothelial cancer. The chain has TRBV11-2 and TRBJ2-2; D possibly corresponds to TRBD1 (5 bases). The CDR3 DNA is TGTGCCAGCAGCCCCTTTGGGGCCACCGGGGAGCTGTTTTTT. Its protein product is CASSPFGATGELFF.